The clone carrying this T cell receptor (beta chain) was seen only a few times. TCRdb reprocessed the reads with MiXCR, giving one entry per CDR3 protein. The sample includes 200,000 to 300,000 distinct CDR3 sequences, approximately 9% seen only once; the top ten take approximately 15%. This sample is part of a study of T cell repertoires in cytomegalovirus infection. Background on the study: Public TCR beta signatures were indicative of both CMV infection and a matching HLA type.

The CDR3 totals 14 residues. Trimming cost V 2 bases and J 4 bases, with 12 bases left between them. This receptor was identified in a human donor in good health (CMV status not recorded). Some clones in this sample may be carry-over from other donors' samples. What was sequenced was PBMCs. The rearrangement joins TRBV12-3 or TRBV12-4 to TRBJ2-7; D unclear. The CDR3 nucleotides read TGTGCCAGCAGTTTATTGGGGAACAGTTACGAGCAGTACTTC. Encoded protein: CASSLLGNSYEQYF.